Listed here are 12 T cell receptor beta chains from one sample, sequenced in a study of technical replicates of blood from several donors listed by TCRdb under 2017. The receptor library was made with the immunoSEQ multiplex PCR assay. TCRdb's version of the immuneACCESS table is confined to in-frame rearrangements and falls short of the full clone set. An unresolved V gene accounts for under half of the shortfall where checked; the remainder is of unknown origin. This sample comprises about 88,000 clones, around 94% of them detected only once. 0.25% of the sample lies in the top ten. The sample was T cells isolated from PBMCs. These receptors were collected from a human donor in good health.

The CDR3 sequence: CATSRDQGSGGAGTQYF. The CDR3 DNA sequence: TGTGCCACCAGCAGAGATCAAGGTAGCGGGGGAGCAGGGACCCAGTACTTC. The rearrangement uses TRBV15 and TRBJ2-5; 9 bases agree with TRBD2. V gave up 0 bases and J gave up 7 bases; unmatched junction bases: 12. This CDR3 has 17 amino acids. Looked up from germline, CDR1 is LNHNV and CDR2 is YYDKDF (reference sequence).

The CDR3 loop reads CASSLATANYGYTF. CDR3 sequence (DNA): TGCGCCAGCAGCTTGGCAACGGCTAACTATGGCTACACCTTC. The genes are TRBV5-1 and TRBJ1-2; D not resolved. With 0 bases removed from V and 0 bases from J, the gap between germline ends came to 6 bases. CDR1 and CDR2 from the germline V gene are SGHRS and YFSETQ. CDR3 length equals 14 residues.

The chain combines TRBV6-6 with TRBJ1-5, with D perhaps matching TRBD1 (5 bases). Germline CDR1 MNHNY, CDR2 SVGAGI (reference sequence). V lost 6 bases and J 7 bases, leaving 13 bases between the germline ends. The CDR3 runs to 13 residues. CDR3 sequence (DNA): TGTGCCAGCAGCTCACAGGTACGGCAGCCCCAGCATTTT. This sequence encodes CASSSQVRQPQHF.

The chain is built from TRBV19 and TRBJ1-1; D unclear. CDR3 length: 17 amino acids. The germline V gene encodes CDR1 LNHDA and CDR2 SQIVND (reference sequence). V gave up 7 bases and J gave up 1 base, with 22 bases separating them. The CDR3 protein is CASMGIGLGWENTEAFF. The CDR3 bases are TGTGCCAGTATGGGTATAGGACTAGGATGGGAGAACACTGAAGCTTTCTTT.

The chain carries TRBV27 and TRBJ2-1, with TRBD2 matching over 9 bases. The length of the CDR3 is 16 residues. The V gene's germline CDR1 is MNHEY and CDR2 SMNVEV (reference sequence). V dropped 2 bases and J dropped 5; count of bases not matched to a gene: 7. The CDR3 loop is CASSLVSAGGHNEQFF. The CDR3 DNA reads as TGTGCCAGCAGTTTAGTTTCCGCGGGAGGGCACAATGAGCAGTTCTTC.

J is TRBJ2-7 and V is TRBV28; maybe TRBD2 (5 bases). Germline lookup yields CDR1 MDHEN and CDR2 SYDVKM. The ends were cut back, 3 bases at V and 3 bases at J, with 12 bases in the middle. The CDR3 has 14 amino acids. The CDR3 DNA is TGTGCCAGCAGTTTGGGAGCCACCAACTACGAGCAGTACTTC. Translated, it gives CASSLGATNYEQYF.

This clone was detected only once. The chain has TRBV7-9 and TRBJ2-3; 8 nucleotides line up with TRBD1. Trimming removed 4 bases from V and 4 bases from J; junction bases left unmatched: 7. This CDR3 has 15 amino acids. Germline V lookup: CDR1 SEHNR, CDR2 FQNEAQ (reference sequence). Written as DNA, the CDR3 is TGTGCCAGCAGCTCGCGGGACAGGCGTTCAGATACGCAGTATTTT. It yields the protein CASSSRDRRSDTQYF.

This chain links TRBV7-9 with TRBJ2-7; possible D gene TRBD1, 6 bases. The CDR3 covers 15 residues. Germline assignment: CDR1 SEHNR and CDR2 FQNEAQ (reference sequence). Trimming removed 1 base at V and 2 bases at J, with 12 bases between. The CDR3 nucleotides read TGTGCCAGCAGCTTAGGGACAGTTGATCCCTACGAGCAGTACTTC. Protein sequence: CASSLGTVDPYEQYF.

The rearrangement joins TRBV14 to TRBJ2-3; 11 nucleotides agree with TRBD2. Trimming at V came to 1 base and at J to 4 bases, leaving 4 bases not matched to a gene. In germline, CDR1 is SGHDN, CDR2 FVKESK. The CDR3 totals 16 residues. CDR3 in DNA: TGTGCCAGCAGCCAAGCGATACTAGCGGGGGCAGATACGCAGTATTTT. It specifies CASSQAILAGADTQYF.

V gene TRBV6-5 combines with J gene TRBJ2-1; 11 bases line up with TRBD2. CDR3 length: 14 residues. J gave up 9 bases and V 6 bases, and 7 bases lay outside the gene matches. Per germline, CDR1 MNHEY and CDR2 SVGAGI. CDR3 sequence reads: CASRVAGGQGEQFF. The CDR3 DNA sequence: TGTGCCAGCAGGGTAGCGGGAGGGCAAGGTGAGCAGTTCTTC.

This clone was detected only once. The chain uses TRBV29-1 and TRBJ2-7; 7 bases match TRBD1. The length of the CDR3 is 13 residues. V gave up 6 bases and J gave up 2 bases; unmatched junction bases: 7. In germline, CDR1 is SQVTM, CDR2 ANQGSEA. The CDR3 sequence: CSVLTGTAYEQYF. The CDR3 DNA follows: TGCAGCGTCCTCACCGGGACAGCCTACGAGCAGTACTTC.

The chain joins TRBV7-6 to TRBJ1-6, with TRBD1 matching 8 bases. The CDR3 is made up of 14 amino acids. J gave up 13 bases and V 3 bases, and 8 bases lay outside the gene matches. CDR1 and CDR2 from the germline V gene are SGHVS and FNYEAQ. The CDR3 loop reads CASSFRGRQGPLHF. The CDR3 DNA reads as TGTGCCAGCAGCTTCAGGGGGCGGCAGGGGCCCCTCCACTTT. The whole variable domain, filled in from reference TRBV7-6 and TRBJ1-6, reads GAGVSQSPRYKVTKRGQDVALRCDPISGHVSLYWYRQALGQGPEFLTYFNYEAQQDKSGLPNDRFSAERPEGSISTLTIQRTEQRDSAMYRCASSFRGRQGPLHFGNGTRLTVT.